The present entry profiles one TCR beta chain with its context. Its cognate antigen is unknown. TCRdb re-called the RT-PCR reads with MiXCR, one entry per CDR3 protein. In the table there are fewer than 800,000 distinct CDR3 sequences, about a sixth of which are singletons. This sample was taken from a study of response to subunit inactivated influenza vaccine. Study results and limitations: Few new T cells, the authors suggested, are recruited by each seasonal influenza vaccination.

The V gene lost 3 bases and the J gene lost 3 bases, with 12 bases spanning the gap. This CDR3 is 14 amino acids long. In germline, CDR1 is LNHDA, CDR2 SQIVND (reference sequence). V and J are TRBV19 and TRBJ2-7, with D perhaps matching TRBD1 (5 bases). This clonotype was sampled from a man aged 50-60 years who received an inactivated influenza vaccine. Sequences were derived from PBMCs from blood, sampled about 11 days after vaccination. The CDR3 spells CASSILGRDYEQYF. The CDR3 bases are TGTGCCAGTAGTATTTTGGGCAGGGACTACGAGCAGTACTTC.